These 6 T cell receptor beta chains were sequenced from one sample in a study of T cells in Graves' hyperthyroidism and ophthalmopathy. The TCR beta CDR3 regions underwent amplification using RNA transcripts as the source. The HTBI primer set was used in a first-round RT-PCR of the TCR CDR3. TCRdb reprocessed the multiplex PCR reads via MiXCR and lists one record per CDR3 protein. In the table there are roughly 560,000 distinct CDR3 sequences, 14% to 15% of which are singletons. Sequencing input: blood. These receptors were obtained from a woman aged 35 to 49 with Graves' ophthalmopathy.

This clonotype occurred many times. The J gene is TRBJ1-1, the V gene TRBV29-1; a possible D gene is TRBD1 (5 bases). Deletions cut 5 bases from V and 5 bases from J, with 18 bases between. Germline V CDR1 and CDR2: SQVTM, ANQGSEA. This CDR3 contains 14 residues. CDR3 region: CSVRGETALTEAFF. The CDR3 coding sequence is TGCAGCGTTAGAGGGGAGACGGCGTTAACTGAAGCTTTCTTT.

This clonotype was observed many times. The gene calls are TRBV28 and TRBJ1-2, with D possibly being TRBD1 (6 bases). Germline CDR1 is MDHEN and CDR2 is SYDVKM. This CDR3 spans 12 amino acids. With 5 bases removed from V and 10 bases from J, the gap between germline ends came to 14 bases. CDR3 sequence: CASSPGQGNYTF. CDR3 DNA sequence: TGTGCCAGCAGTCCCGGGCAGGGGAACTACACCTTC.

This clonotype was detected ten times or more. The gene calls are TRBV27 and TRBJ2-7, with D perhaps assigned TRBD1 or TRBD2 (5 bases each). The V end lost 0 bases, the J end lost 5 bases, and 8 bases lay between the germline ends. This CDR3 region has 13 residues. From germline, CDR1 is MNHEY and CDR2 SMNVEV (reference sequence). The CDR3 DNA reads TGTGCCAGCAGTTTATCGTGGGACCACGAGCAGTACTTC. It is translated as CASSLSWDHEQYF.

This clonotype has a handful of counts. This chain uses TRBV15 with TRBJ2-7, with 9 positions matching TRBD2. From germline, CDR1 is LNHNV and CDR2 YYDKDF (reference sequence). There are 15 residues in the CDR3. V was clipped by 1 base and J by 6 bases; unmatched bases: 7. CDR3 nucleotide sequence: TGTGCCACCAGCAGAGTAGCGGGAGTAGTCAGCGAGCAGTACTTC. Its protein is CATSRVAGVVSEQYF.

In regard to this clonotype: A much larger clone lies one base from this, so it may be a read error. This chain joins TRBV30 and TRBJ2-2; D may match TRBD1 or TRBD2 (5 bases each). The CDR3 is 13 residues long. Per the germline V gene, CDR1 is GTSNPN and CDR2 is SVGIG (reference sequence). CDR3 DNA sequence: TGTGCCTGGAGTGTGCAGGGCTTGGGGGAGCTGTGTTTT. It codes for CAWSVQGLGELCF.

The table lists this clonotype with a count of one. CDR3 coding DNA: TGTGCCAGCAGTGGGGCAGGAGCTTTCTTT. It yields the protein CASSGAGAFF. V and J are TRBV2 and TRBJ1-1, with D hard to call. The CDR3 spans 10 residues. V was cut by 4 bases and J by 10 bases, with 7 bases left in between. Germline CDR1 is SNHLY and CDR2 is FYNNEI. Full variable domain (remainder filled in from reference TRBV2 and TRBJ1-1): EPEVTQTPSHQVTQMGQEVILRCVPISNHLYFYWYRQILGQKVEFLVSFYNNEISEKSEIFDDQFSVERPDGSNFTLKIRSTKLEDSAMYFCASSGAGAFFGQGTRLTVV.